This T cell receptor (beta chain) originates from a study of blood T cells in healthy people across ages. Next came a second PCR, run for roughly 6 to 11 cycles, which used a sample-barcoded 5' primer along with a J-beta primer mix. A single record per CDR3 protein comes from TCRdb applying MiXCR to the 5' RACE reads. This sample yields 760,000 or so distinct CDR3 sequences, of which roughly 25% are seen a single time; roughly a tenth belongs to the top ten. From germline, CDR1 is MNHEY and CDR2 SVGAGI. The CDR3 contains 16 residues. Total RNA was isolated from each sample in quantities of at least 6 micrograms. The same data also contributed to another study, on T cells of mothers and their children.

The sequence was collected from a boy younger than 18 in good health. Material for sequencing was blood. This chain uses TRBV6-5 with TRBJ2-5; D gene uncertain. The DNA matches TRBJ2-7 better at its end, which makes the J call doubtful. As DNA, the CDR3 is TGTGCCAGCAGTTACTCCCTTCGCGGTAGCTCCTACGAGCAGTACTTC. The encoded protein is CASSYSLRGSSYEQYF.